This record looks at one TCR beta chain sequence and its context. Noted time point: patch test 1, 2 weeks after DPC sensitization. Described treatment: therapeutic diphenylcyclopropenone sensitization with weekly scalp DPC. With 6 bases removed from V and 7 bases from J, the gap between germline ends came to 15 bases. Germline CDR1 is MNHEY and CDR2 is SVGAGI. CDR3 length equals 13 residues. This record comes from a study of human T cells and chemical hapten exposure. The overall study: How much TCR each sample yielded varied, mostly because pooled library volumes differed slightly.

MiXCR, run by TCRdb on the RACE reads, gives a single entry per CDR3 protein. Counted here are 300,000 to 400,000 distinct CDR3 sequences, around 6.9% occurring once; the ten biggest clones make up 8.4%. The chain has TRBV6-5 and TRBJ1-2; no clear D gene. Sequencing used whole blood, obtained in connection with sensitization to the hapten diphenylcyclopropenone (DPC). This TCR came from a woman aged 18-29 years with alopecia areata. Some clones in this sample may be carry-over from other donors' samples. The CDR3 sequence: CASRRRVDSGYTF. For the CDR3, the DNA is TGTGCCAGCAGACGGAGGGTTGATAGTGGCTACACCTTC.